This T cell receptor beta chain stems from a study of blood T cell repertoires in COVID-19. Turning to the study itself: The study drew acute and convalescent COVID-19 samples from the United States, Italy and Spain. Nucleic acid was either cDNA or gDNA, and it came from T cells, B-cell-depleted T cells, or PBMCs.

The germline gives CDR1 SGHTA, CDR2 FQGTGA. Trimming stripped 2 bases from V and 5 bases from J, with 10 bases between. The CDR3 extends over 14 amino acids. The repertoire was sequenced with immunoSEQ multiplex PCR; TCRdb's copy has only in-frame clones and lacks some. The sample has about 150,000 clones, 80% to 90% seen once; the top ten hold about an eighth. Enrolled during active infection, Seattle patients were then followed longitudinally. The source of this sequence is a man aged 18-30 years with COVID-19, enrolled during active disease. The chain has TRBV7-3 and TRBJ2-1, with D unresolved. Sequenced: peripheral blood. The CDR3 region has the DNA TGTGCCAGCAGCTTAGAGGCTAAACACAATGAGCAGTTCTTC. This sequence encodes CASSLEAKHNEQFF.